The 3 T cell receptor beta chains given below trace back to one sample, sequenced in a study of CD8+CD57+ T cells in acquired aplastic anemia (dated by TCRdb to 2016 to 2019). The patients picked for sequencing were ones in whom flow cytometry had shown an expansion of CD8+CD57+ cells. Sequencing used an Illumina HiSeq 2000. Profiling of TCR beta VDJ combinations and CDR3 sequences used genomic DNA as the template. TCRdb handled the public reads itself, with Q25 trimming in fastp and clone calling in MiXCR, and kept productive beta chains. Every distinct CDR3 protein forms one entry, paired with its most common genes and DNA. The sample includes roughly 280,000 distinct CDR3 sequences, with 45% to 65% observed a single time. The ten biggest clones cover 1.3% of the sample. Sequenced material: sorted CD4+, CD8+, or CD8+CD57+ T cells (not recorded which) from PBMCs. These receptors were collected from a human donor with aplastic anemia.

This rearrangement joins TRBV5-4 to TRBJ1-6; the match to TRBD1 covers 9 bases. V was clipped by 5 bases and J by 5 bases; unmatched bases: 2. In germline, CDR1 is SGHNT, CDR2 YYREEE (reference sequence). The CDR3 length is 14 residues. This CDR3 is CASRDRGNNSPLHF. The CDR3 DNA is TGTGCCAGCAGGGACAGGGGAAATAATTCACCCCTCCACTTT.

This clonotype occurred a few times. V usage is TRBV20-1 and J usage is TRBJ2-3; TRBD1 aligns across 7 bases. CDR3 size: 12 residues. CDR1 and CDR2 from the germline V gene are DFQATT and SNEGSKA (reference sequence). This chain's CDR3 is CSHERSGGTQYF. CDR3 DNA: TGCAGCCACGAGCGGTCAGGGGGTACGCAGTATTTT.

At least ten counts were recorded for this clonotype. The CDR3 loop is CASSFGTSRGETQYF. The DNA of the CDR3 is TGCGCCAGCAGCTTCGGGACTTCTCGAGGGGAGACCCAGTACTTC. The chain combines TRBV5-1 with TRBJ2-5; D is perhaps TRBD2 (6 bases). Germline V gives CDR1 SGHRS, CDR2 YFSETQ. The CDR3 is 15 amino acids. V was clipped by 2 bases and J by 5 bases, with 16 bases between them.